These T cell receptor beta chains were read from a single sample in a study of blood T cells in healthy people across ages. Each CDR3 protein gets one entry after TCRdb re-called the 5' RACE reads with MiXCR. The table lists approximately 800,000 distinct CDR3 sequences, 35% to 40% of them singletons, with approximately 12% in the top ten. The source material was blood. These receptors all stem from a young man in good health. The CDR3 runs from the conserved cysteine through the conserved F or W. Fields, in order: V gene, clone size, J gene, D gene, CDR3 protein, CDR3 DNA. A D gene is named only where the DNA matches it firmly. A row's size may be missing; if present it is once, few, many or a size class.

V: TRBV18; size: many; J: TRBJ1-5; D: -; CDR3: CASSPGQNQPQHF; DNA: TGTGCCAGCAGCCCCGGCCAGAATCAGCCCCAGCATTTT
V: TRBV20-1; size: -; J: TRBJ2-6; D: -; CDR3: CSARVRGANVLTF; DNA: TGCAGTGCTAGGGTGAGGGGGGCCAACGTCCTGACTTTC
V: TRBV5-1; size: few; J: TRBJ1-4; D: TRBD1; CDR3: CASSQDRATNEKLFF; DNA: TGCGCCAGCAGCCAAGACAGGGCAACTAATGAAAAACTGTTTTTT
V: TRBV20-1; size: -; J: TRBJ2-1; D: -; CDR3: CSARGGLVGETQFF; DNA: TGCAGTGCTAGAGGGGGGCTAGTAGGGGAGACCCAGTTCTTC
V: TRBV29-1; size: -; J: TRBJ2-4; D: -; CDR3: CSDQGLLAKNIQYF; DNA: TGCAGTGATCAGGGTTTATTAGCCAAAAACATTCAGTACTTC
V: TRBV7-2; size: -; J: TRBJ1-1; D: -; CDR3: CASSSREPPEAFF; DNA: TGTGCCAGCAGCTCCCGGGAGCCACCTGAAGCTTTCTTT
V: TRBV2; size: few; J: TRBJ2-7; D: -; CDR3: CASSDKRDHYVGSYEQYF; DNA: TGTGCCAGCAGTGATAAAAGGGACCATTACGTAGGTTCCTACGAGCAGTACTTC
V: TRBV21-1; size: few; J: TRBJ2-1; D: -; CDR3: CASSLRDRRINEQFF; DNA: TGTGCCAGCAGCCTGCGAGACAGAAGAATCAATGAGCAGTTCTTC
V: TRBV10-3; size: -; J: TRBJ2-4; D: -; CDR3: CASYDGGAKNIQYF; DNA: TGTGCCTCCTATGACGGGGGCGCCAAAAACATTCAGTACTTC
V: TRBV12-3/TRBV12-4; size: -; J: TRBJ1-1; D: -; CDR3: CASSPDLCEAFF; DNA: TGTGCCAGCAGCCCCGATCTCTGCGAAGCTTTCTTT
V: TRBV20-1; size: -; J: TRBJ2-7; D: TRBD2; CDR3: CSARPGLAVYEQYF; DNA: TGCAGTGCTAGACCGGGCCTAGCGGTTTACGAGCAGTACTTC
V: TRBV12-3/TRBV12-4; size: -; J: TRBJ2-2; D: -; CDR3: CASLSGTGELFF; DNA: TGTGCCAGCTTGTCGGGGACCGGGGAGCTGTTTTTT
V: TRBV15; size: few; J: TRBJ2-1; D: -; CDR3: CATSRELGSEQFF; DNA: TGTGCCACCAGCAGAGAATTAGGGAGTGAGCAGTTCTTC
V: TRBV7-8; size: -; J: TRBJ2-1; D: -; CDR3: CASSLVGGGQAEQFF; DNA: TGTGCCAGCAGCTTAGTAGGTGGGGGGCAGGCTGAGCAGTTCTTC
V: TRBV14; size: -; J: TRBJ2-5; D: -; CDR3: CASSQVFRETQYF; DNA: TGTGCCAGCAGCCAAGTTTTCCGTGAGACCCAGTACTTC
V: TRBV7-7; size: -; J: TRBJ2-1; D: -; CDR3: CASSLAEGAYNEQFF; DNA: TGTGCCAGCAGCTTAGCGGAGGGGGCCTACAATGAGCAGTTCTTC
V: TRBV5-1; size: -; J: TRBJ1-2; D: TRBD1; CDR3: CASRGTDRGSRNYGYTF; DNA: TGCGCCAGCAGGGGGACGGACAGGGGAAGTCGTAACTATGGCTACACCTTC
V: TRBV4-3; size: few; J: TRBJ1-4; D: -; CDR3: CASSQDNGVTTNEKLFF; DNA: TGCGCCAGCAGCCAAGATAACGGGGTGACAACTAATGAAAAACTGTTTTTT
V: TRBV4-1; size: -; J: TRBJ2-7; D: -; CDR3: CASSQEPAYEQYF; DNA: TGCGCCAGCAGCCAAGAGCCCGCCTACGAGCAGTACTTC